This T cell receptor beta chain was sequenced during a study of CD8+ T cells in alopecia areata. Across the study: Patients received oral tofacitinib, 5 to 10 mg twice daily, for moderate-to-severe alopecia areata. Whole-study results and caveats: Across lesional scalp, and particularly alopecia totalis/universalis, clonality surpassed that of normal scalp. The study found TCR sharing across patients less clear than in mice, possibly for HLA reasons.

As for this clone: What it recognizes is unknown.

Following extraction, RNA underwent reverse transcription to cDNA, which served as the sequencing template. Some clones are missing from TCRdb's copy, which holds only in-frame ones; the method was immunoSEQ multiplex PCR. The profile shows approximately 61,000 clones, 90% to 97% of them singletons. Sampling of alopecia areata patients yielded lesional scalp punch biopsies as well as peripheral blood. CDR1 is ENHRY and CDR2 is SYGVKD in the germline V gene. V lost 7 bases, J lost 1 base, and 16 bases lay in between. The CDR3 contains 15 residues. The chain has TRBV10-3 and TRBJ1-1, with unresolved D. The material was CD8+ T cells sorted from blood, obtained at week 0. The receptor was derived from a human donor with alopecia areata. CDR3 bases: TGTGCCATCACGGAGTTGGACGAGCCGAACACTGAAGCTTTCTTT. The encoded protein is CAITELDEPNTEAFF.